This is a list of T cell receptor beta chains from one sample in a study of kidney transplant recipient with SARS-CoV-2 infection. TCRdb independently ran MiXCR on the reads; one entry per CDR3 protein. The sample contains roughly 250,000 distinct CDR3 sequences, more than 25% of which appear only once. The sequencing here drew on a blood sample, taken at baseline and on roughly day 120 from a kidney transplant recipient. These receptors were obtained from a male patient aged 25-45 years who had COVID-19 and was a kidney transplant recipient. The T cells may partly be graft donor cells. Each CDR3 is given with its conserved first and last residue. Fields, in order: J gene, clone size, D gene, CDR3 length, V gene, CDR3 protein, CDR3 DNA. The D gene is left open where the match is weak. Clone size is shown for a subset of rows, as once, few, many or a class of expanded clone.

J gene: TRBJ1-1; clone size: many; D gene: NA; CDR3 length: 13; V gene: TRBV19; CDR3 protein: CASSIDGAGTAFF; CDR3 DNA: TGTGCCAGTAGTATAGACGGAGCAGGGACAGCTTTCTTT
J gene: TRBJ1-2; clone size: NA; D gene: NA; CDR3 length: 14; V gene: TRBV5-6; CDR3 protein: CASSLKQTKLGYTF; CDR3 DNA: TGTGCCAGCAGCTTGAAACAGACTAAACTAGGCTACACCTTC
J gene: TRBJ2-7; clone size: once; D gene: TRBD1; CDR3 length: 14; V gene: TRBV27; CDR3 protein: CAGSHGTAAYEQYF; CDR3 DNA: TGTGCCGGCAGCCACGGGACAGCCGCCTACGAGCAGTACTTC
J gene: TRBJ2-5; clone size: few; D gene: NA; CDR3 length: 14; V gene: TRBV2; CDR3 protein: CASSPLGSGGTQYF; CDR3 DNA: TGTGCCAGCAGTCCCCTCGGTAGTGGAGGGACCCAGTACTTC
J gene: TRBJ1-2; clone size: many; D gene: NA; CDR3 length: 17; V gene: TRBV7-7; CDR3 protein: CASSPFGKCRKTYGYTF; CDR3 DNA: TGTGCCAGCAGCCCCTTTGGTAAGTGCCGAAAGACCTATGGCTACACCTTC
J gene: TRBJ2-3; clone size: NA; D gene: NA; CDR3 length: 14; V gene: TRBV5-8; CDR3 protein: CASSLEPGTDTQYF; CDR3 DNA: TGTGCCAGCAGCTTGGAACCTGGCACAGATACGCAGTATTTT
J gene: TRBJ2-3; clone size: many; D gene: NA; CDR3 length: 14; V gene: TRBV27; CDR3 protein: CASSLLGGADTQYF; CDR3 DNA: TGTGCCAGCAGTTTACTAGGTGGGGCAGATACGCAGTATTTT
J gene: TRBJ1-2; clone size: many; D gene: NA; CDR3 length: 17; V gene: TRBV12-2; CDR3 protein: CASRGTTTPRKTYGYTF; CDR3 DNA: TGTGCAAGTCGCGGAACTACGACTCCACGAAAGACCTATGGCTACACCTTC
J gene: TRBJ1-2; clone size: NA; D gene: NA; CDR3 length: 17; V gene: TRBV7-7; CDR3 protein: CAGSVSIKCRKTYGYTF; CDR3 DNA: TGTGCCGGCAGCGTATCGATTAAGTGCCGAAAGACCTATGGCTACACCTTC
J gene: TRBJ2-7; clone size: many; D gene: NA; CDR3 length: 12; V gene: TRBV7-9; CDR3 protein: CASRGVGYEQYF; CDR3 DNA: TGTGCCAGCAGGGGGGTAGGCTACGAGCAGTACTTC
J gene: TRBJ2-1; clone size: few; D gene: NA; CDR3 length: 14; V gene: TRBV18; CDR3 protein: CASSQAEKSSEQFF; CDR3 DNA: TGTGCCAGCTCACAGGCGGAAAAGAGTTCCGAGCAGTTCTTC
J gene: TRBJ2-1; clone size: many; D gene: TRBD2; CDR3 length: 15; V gene: TRBV12-3/TRBV12-4; CDR3 protein: CASSPREGSYNEQFF; CDR3 DNA: TGTGCCAGCAGTCCTCGGGAGGGCTCCTACAATGAGCAGTTCTTC
J gene: TRBJ2-5; clone size: NA; D gene: TRBD1; CDR3 length: 13; V gene: TRBV19; CDR3 protein: CASSTQGRETQYF; CDR3 DNA: TGTGCCAGTAGTACACAGGGGCGAGAGACCCAGTACTTC
J gene: TRBJ2-1; clone size: many; D gene: NA; CDR3 length: 13; V gene: TRBV9; CDR3 protein: CASSVDLEDEQFF; CDR3 DNA: TGTGCCAGCAGCGTAGATCTGGAGGATGAGCAGTTCTTC
J gene: TRBJ1-4; clone size: many; D gene: NA; CDR3 length: 14; V gene: TRBV28; CDR3 protein: CASRHTSTNEKLFF; CDR3 DNA: TGTGCCAGCAGGCATACTTCGACTAATGAAAAACTGTTTTTT
J gene: TRBJ2-2; clone size: NA; D gene: TRBD2; CDR3 length: 18; V gene: TRBV9; CDR3 protein: CASSVPLGLAGNTGELFF; CDR3 DNA: TGTGCCAGCAGCGTGCCCCTAGGACTAGCGGGGAACACCGGGGAGCTGTTTTTT
J gene: TRBJ1-2; clone size: many; D gene: NA; CDR3 length: 17; V gene: TRBV12-2; CDR3 protein: CASRMGPTPRKTYGYTF; CDR3 DNA: TGTGCAAGTCGCATGGGGCCGACTCCACGAAAGACCTATGGCTACACCTTC
J gene: TRBJ1-5; clone size: many; D gene: TRBD1; CDR3 length: 17; V gene: TRBV6-5; CDR3 protein: CASTSPQGYTSNQPQHF; CDR3 DNA: TGTGCCAGCACCTCACCACAGGGGTACACCAGCAATCAGCCCCAGCATTTT
J gene: TRBJ2-1; clone size: few; D gene: TRBD2; CDR3 length: 16; V gene: TRBV18; CDR3 protein: CASSPPQGGTYNEQFF; CDR3 DNA: TGTGCCAGCTCACCACCGCAGGGAGGGACCTACAATGAGCAGTTCTTC
J gene: TRBJ1-2; clone size: many; D gene: NA; CDR3 length: 15; V gene: TRBV11-3; CDR3 protein: CASSMGAASSYGYTF; CDR3 DNA: TGTGCCAGCAGCATGGGGGCGGCATCCTCTTATGGCTACACCTTC
J gene: TRBJ2-1; clone size: many; D gene: NA; CDR3 length: 13; V gene: TRBV6-2/TRBV6-3; CDR3 protein: CASTTPSYNEQFF; CDR3 DNA: TGTGCCAGCACCACCCCCTCCTACAATGAGCAGTTCTTC
J gene: TRBJ1-2; clone size: many; D gene: NA; CDR3 length: 13; V gene: TRBV3-1; CDR3 protein: CASSHSQNYGYTF; CDR3 DNA: TGTGCCAGCAGCCATAGTCAGAACTATGGCTACACCTTC
J gene: TRBJ1-5; clone size: NA; D gene: NA; CDR3 length: 14; V gene: TRBV2; CDR3 protein: CASTGASSNQPQHF; CDR3 DNA: TGTGCCAGCACAGGGGCGTCGAGCAATCAGCCCCAGCATTTT
J gene: TRBJ1-3; clone size: many; D gene: TRBD1; CDR3 length: 15; V gene: TRBV13; CDR3 protein: CASSLQGAAGNTIYF; CDR3 DNA: TGTGCCAGCAGCTTACAGGGGGCTGCTGGAAACACCATATATTTT
J gene: TRBJ1-6; clone size: few; D gene: NA; CDR3 length: 16; V gene: TRBV5-6; CDR3 protein: CASSRGTDLYNSPLHF; CDR3 DNA: TGTGCCAGCAGCCGCGGGACCGATCTTTATAATTCACCCCTCCACTTT
J gene: TRBJ2-3; clone size: NA; D gene: NA; CDR3 length: 15; V gene: TRBV5-1; CDR3 protein: CASSWAGSRTDTQYF; CDR3 DNA: TGCGCCAGCAGCTGGGCGGGGTCCCGCACAGATACGCAGTATTTT
J gene: TRBJ1-1; clone size: many; D gene: NA; CDR3 length: 15; V gene: TRBV7-8; CDR3 protein: CASSPEGLRDTEAFF; CDR3 DNA: TGTGCCAGCAGCCCAGAGGGGCTTCGTGACACTGAAGCTTTCTTT
J gene: TRBJ2-5; clone size: many; D gene: NA; CDR3 length: 11; V gene: TRBV5-6; CDR3 protein: CASSKKETQYF; CDR3 DNA: TGTGCCAGCAGCAAAAAAGAGACCCAGTACTTC
J gene: TRBJ1-2; clone size: many; D gene: NA; CDR3 length: 16; V gene: TRBV5-8; CDR3 protein: CASNVSHPRKTYGYTF; CDR3 DNA: TGTGCCAGCAACGTGAGTCATCCACGAAAGACCTATGGCTACACCTTC
J gene: TRBJ2-1; clone size: many; D gene: TRBD2; CDR3 length: 18; V gene: TRBV19; CDR3 protein: CASTLGLAGGISYNEQFF; CDR3 DNA: TGTGCCAGTACCTTGGGACTAGCGGGAGGGATATCCTACAATGAGCAGTTCTTC
J gene: TRBJ2-4; clone size: NA; D gene: TRBD2; CDR3 length: 20; V gene: TRBV5-5; CDR3 protein: CASRSRGPSASGSHNEPPPF; CDR3 DNA: TGTGCCAGCAGATCCAGGGGGCCCTCGGCTAGCGGGAGCCACAATGAGCCCCCCCCCTTC
J gene: TRBJ2-7; clone size: many; D gene: TRBD2; CDR3 length: 17; V gene: TRBV7-6; CDR3 protein: CASSLGTSGSLSYEQYF; CDR3 DNA: TGTGCCAGCAGCTTAGGGACTAGCGGGTCCCTCTCCTACGAGCAGTACTTC
J gene: TRBJ2-2; clone size: many; D gene: NA; CDR3 length: 15; V gene: TRBV11-3; CDR3 protein: CASSLDNVQTGELFF; CDR3 DNA: TGTGCCAGCAGCTTAGATAACGTGCAGACCGGGGAGCTGTTTTTT
J gene: TRBJ1-1; clone size: many; D gene: TRBD1; CDR3 length: 14; V gene: TRBV12-3/TRBV12-4; CDR3 protein: CASRAGGSYTEAFF; CDR3 DNA: TGTGCCAGCAGAGCAGGGGGCTCGTACACTGAAGCTTTCTTT
J gene: TRBJ2-5; clone size: NA; D gene: TRBD2; CDR3 length: 16; V gene: TRBV5-6; CDR3 protein: CASSWGLADSGETQYF; CDR3 DNA: TGTGCCAGCAGCTGGGGACTAGCGGACAGTGGAGAGACCCAGTACTTC
J gene: TRBJ1-1; clone size: many; D gene: TRBD1; CDR3 length: 15; V gene: TRBV6-2/TRBV6-3; CDR3 protein: CASRTGGSVNTEAFF; CDR3 DNA: TGTGCCAGCAGAACAGGGGGCTCGGTTAACACTGAAGCTTTCTTT
J gene: TRBJ2-3; clone size: few; D gene: TRBD2; CDR3 length: 18; V gene: TRBV19; CDR3 protein: CASSMGLLRGGSTDTQYF; CDR3 DNA: TGTGCCAGTAGTATGGGACTACTTCGGGGTGGAAGCACAGATACGCAGTATTTT
J gene: TRBJ2-7; clone size: many; D gene: NA; CDR3 length: 14; V gene: TRBV10-3; CDR3 protein: CAISDTQGSYEQYF; CDR3 DNA: TGTGCCATCAGTGACACCCAGGGCTCCTACGAGCAGTACTTC
J gene: TRBJ1-2; clone size: many; D gene: NA; CDR3 length: 17; V gene: TRBV15; CDR3 protein: CATSYYARCGKTYGYTF; CDR3 DNA: TGTGCCACCAGCTACTATGCAAGGTGTGGAAAGACCTATGGCTACACCTTC
J gene: TRBJ1-1; clone size: many; D gene: NA; CDR3 length: 15; V gene: TRBV7-9; CDR3 protein: CASSLDGGKGTEAFF; CDR3 DNA: TGTGCCAGCAGCTTAGATGGGGGAAAGGGGACTGAAGCTTTCTTT
J gene: TRBJ1-6; clone size: NA; D gene: NA; CDR3 length: 14; V gene: TRBV2; CDR3 protein: CASNQQSSDSPLHF; CDR3 DNA: TGTGCCAGCAATCAACAGAGTTCGGATTCACCCCTCCACTTT
J gene: TRBJ1-1; clone size: many; D gene: NA; CDR3 length: 13; V gene: TRBV7-3; CDR3 protein: CASGLGRNTEAFF; CDR3 DNA: TGTGCCAGCGGCCTGGGACGGAACACTGAAGCTTTCTTT
J gene: TRBJ2-1; clone size: many; D gene: TRBD2; CDR3 length: 14; V gene: TRBV15; CDR3 protein: CATSRDGEGGEQFF; CDR3 DNA: TGTGCCACCAGCAGAGATGGGGAGGGCGGTGAGCAGTTCTTC
J gene: TRBJ2-6; clone size: many; D gene: NA; CDR3 length: 15; V gene: TRBV30; CDR3 protein: CAWRVLGVGANVLTF; CDR3 DNA: TGTGCCTGGAGGGTTCTAGGGGTCGGGGCCAACGTCCTGACTTTC
J gene: TRBJ2-5; clone size: many; D gene: NA; CDR3 length: 15; V gene: TRBV20-1; CDR3 protein: CSASPLQRVLQTQYF; CDR3 DNA: TGCAGTGCTAGCCCGTTGCAGAGAGTATTGCAGACCCAGTACTTC
J gene: TRBJ1-4; clone size: many; D gene: TRBD1; CDR3 length: 13; V gene: TRBV24-1; CDR3 protein: CATSTGDGEKLFF; CDR3 DNA: TGTGCCACCTCGACAGGGGATGGTGAAAAACTGTTTTTT
J gene: TRBJ1-2; clone size: once; D gene: TRBD1; CDR3 length: 15; V gene: TRBV6-6; CDR3 protein: CASDYKTGGDYGYTF; CDR3 DNA: TGTGCCAGCGACTACAAAACAGGGGGCGACTATGGCTACACCTTC
J gene: TRBJ1-1; clone size: many; D gene: NA; CDR3 length: 13; V gene: TRBV2; CDR3 protein: CASIRTANTEAFF; CDR3 DNA: TGTGCCAGCATTAGGACAGCGAACACTGAAGCTTTCTTT
J gene: TRBJ2-2; clone size: many; D gene: NA; CDR3 length: 14; V gene: TRBV7-9; CDR3 protein: CASSFGENTGELFF; CDR3 DNA: TGTGCCAGCAGCTTTGGGGAGAACACCGGGGAGCTGTTTTTT
J gene: TRBJ1-2; clone size: NA; D gene: NA; CDR3 length: 17; V gene: TRBV12-3/TRBV12-4; CDR3 protein: CASSFLVSFRKTYGYTF; CDR3 DNA: TGTGCCAGCAGTTTCCTAGTCAGCTTCCGAAAGACCTATGGCTACACCTTC
J gene: TRBJ1-2; clone size: many; D gene: NA; CDR3 length: 17; V gene: TRBV10-1; CDR3 protein: CASSTARRSRKTYGYTF; CDR3 DNA: TGCGCCAGCAGTACGGCAAGAAGATCGCGAAAGACCTATGGCTACACCTTC
J gene: TRBJ2-5; clone size: few; D gene: NA; CDR3 length: 12; V gene: TRBV28; CDR3 protein: CASRLYQETQYF; CDR3 DNA: TGTGCCAGCAGGTTGTACCAAGAGACCCAGTACTTC
J gene: TRBJ2-7; clone size: many; D gene: TRBD1; CDR3 length: 13; V gene: TRBV6-2/TRBV6-3; CDR3 protein: CASRYRGRYEQYF; CDR3 DNA: TGTGCCAGCAGGTACAGGGGGCGATACGAGCAGTACTTC
J gene: TRBJ1-6; clone size: many; D gene: NA; CDR3 length: 14; V gene: TRBV28; CDR3 protein: CAITRVQPNSPLHF; CDR3 DNA: TGTGCCATAACGAGGGTCCAGCCTAATTCACCCCTCCACTTT